These 18 T cell receptor beta chains came from one sample sequenced in a study of cytomegalovirus exposure and HLA in healthy donors. PCR amplification relied on 60 Vbeta primers (plus 13 Jbeta primers). Repertoires were generated with immunoSEQ multiplex PCR, while TCRdb's copy carries only in-frame clones and drops some. The sample records 160,000 or so clones, approximately 80% being singletons. What was sequenced was PBMCs. The receptors stem from a man aged 50-60 years in good health and CMV-seropositive.

The J gene is TRBJ2-4, the V gene TRBV10-3, with 11 bases that match TRBD2. J gave up 12 bases and V 10 bases, and 26 bases lay outside the gene matches. This CDR3 is 18 amino acids long. Germline CDR1 and CDR2: ENHRY and SYGVKD. The CDR3 loop is CATWGGLAGGKRTRSQYF. The CDR3 DNA reads TGTGCCACCTGGGGAGGGCTAGCGGGAGGTAAGAGAACCCGCTCTCAGTACTTC.

This clone has a handful of counts. The CDR3 coding sequence is TGTGCCAGCAGCCCGGGACTACCGAACACCGGGGAGCTGTTTTTT. The encoded protein is CASSPGLPNTGELFF. V is TRBV7-3 and J is TRBJ2-2, with 7 bases lining up with TRBD2. J was trimmed by 0 bases and V by 5 bases; bases with no gene match: 3. The CDR3 has 15 amino acids. The V gene's germline CDR1 is SGHTA and CDR2 FQGTGA.

With regard to this clone: The identical CDR3 is also encoded by other nucleotide sequences in the sample. Here the CDR3 reads CASSEYKGQGGTEAFF. The CDR3 DNA reads as TGTGCCAGCAGTGAATATAAGGGACAGGGTGGGACTGAAGCTTTCTTT. The rearrangement uses TRBV6-1 and TRBJ1-1; 9 bases are a match to TRBD1. The CDR3 is made up of 16 amino acids. Germline CDR1 is MNHNS and CDR2 is SASEGT. V shed 2 bases, J shed 5 bases, and the junction held 9 bases outside the gene matches.

V usage is TRBV20-1 and J usage is TRBJ1-1, with unresolved D. The germline gives CDR1 DFQATT, CDR2 SNEGSKA (reference sequence). The CDR3 is made up of 11 amino acids. V was shortened by 2 bases and J by 8 bases, with 9 bases between the two germline ends. DNA for the CDR3: TGCAGTGCTAGACAGGACTTCGAAGCTTTCTTT. Translating it yields CSARQDFEAFF.

The chain combines TRBV28 with TRBJ2-7; 7 positions agree with TRBD1. V was clipped by 5 bases and J by 3 bases; unmatched bases: 7. The CDR3 loop spans 14 amino acids. Germline V gene data show CDR1 as MDHEN and CDR2 as SYDVKM. The chain's CDR3 is CASSIFTGVYEQYF. Here the CDR3 DNA reads TGTGCCAGCAGTATCTTTACAGGGGTCTACGAGCAGTACTTC.

The chain recombines TRBV19 with TRBJ2-7; no clear D gene. V dropped 5 bases and J dropped 6 bases, with 14 bases sitting between them. Germline CDR1 LNHDA, CDR2 SQIVND (reference sequence). The CDR3 spans 13 residues. The CDR3: CASSLGPASEQYF. CDR3 DNA sequence: TGTGCCAGTAGTCTTGGGCCCGCAAGCGAGCAGTACTTC.

The CDR3 loop is CASSRGQGVTEAFF. As DNA, the CDR3 is TGTGCCAGCAGCCGGGGACAGGGGGTCACTGAAGCTTTCTTT. This chain uses TRBV7-6 with TRBJ1-1; 11 bases are a match to TRBD1. CDR3 length equals 14 residues. CDR1 is SGHVS, CDR2 FNYEAQ, per germline. V lost 5 bases, J lost 4 bases, and 3 bases stayed unmatched. The variable domain in full, with the rest retrieved from reference TRBV7-6 and TRBJ1-1, is GAGVSQSPRYKVTKRGQDVALRCDPISGHVSLYWYRQALGQGPEFLTYFNYEAQQDKSGLPNDRFSAERPEGSISTLTIQRTEQRDSAMYRCASSRGQGVTEAFFGQGTRLTVV.

The chain links TRBV5-1 to TRBJ2-5; no reliable D call. Germline lookup yields CDR1 SGHRS and CDR2 YFSETQ. The CDR3 consists of 14 residues. Trimming pared 0 bases from V and 0 bases from J, leaving 6 bases between. The CDR3 sequence is CASSLGLDQETQYF. As DNA, the CDR3 is TGCGCCAGCAGCTTGGGACTGGACCAAGAGACCCAGTACTTC.

This clone appeared a single time. The chain uses TRBV2 and TRBJ2-2, with D possibly matching TRBD2 (7 bases). Trimming left V 5 bases short and J 5 bases short, with 12 bases between. There are 14 residues in the CDR3. Germline V CDR1 and CDR2: SNHLY, FYNNEI. This CDR3 is CASSWGGATGELFF. CDR3 sequence (DNA): TGTGCCAGCAGTTGGGGGGGGGCAACCGGGGAGCTGTTTTTT. Filled out from reference TRBV2 and TRBJ2-2, the complete variable domain reads EPEVTQTPSHQVTQMGQEVILRCVPISNHLYFYWYRQILGQKVEFLVSFYNNEISEKSEIFDDQFSVERPDGSNFTLKIRSTKLEDSAMYFCASSWGGATGELFFGEGSRLTVL.

This chain's CDR3 is CASSKNWEAFF. The CDR3 coding sequence is TGTGCCAGCAGCAAAAACTGGGAAGCTTTCTTT. The chain recombines TRBV21-1 with TRBJ1-1. TRBV21-1 is annotated as a pseudogene. The CDR3 has 11 amino acids.

The V call is TRBV14, the J call TRBJ1-2, with a tentative D call TRBD1 (5 bases). The CDR3 extends over 14 amino acids. Germline V gives CDR1 SGHDN, CDR2 FVKESK. Trimming removed 6 bases from V and 8 bases from J, with 19 bases in between. CDR3 sequence (DNA): TGTGCCAGCAGTCCAGACAGACCAAGCCGAGGCTACACCTTC. Translation: CASSPDRPSRGYTF.

Only one count was recorded for this clone. This chain connects TRBV5-4 to TRBJ2-3; 10 bases fit TRBD2. Germline trimming cut 3 bases from V and 6 bases from J; bases unmatched to any gene: 7. The CDR3 is 15 residues long. Germline CDR1 is SGHNT and CDR2 is YYREEE (reference sequence). The CDR3 DNA reads TGTGCCAGCAGCTCCCCCACTAGCGGGGTGGATACGCAGTATTTT. It translates to CASSSPTSGVDTQYF. The full variable domain, with the rest looked up from reference TRBV5-4 and TRBJ2-3, is ETGVTQSPTHLIKTRGQQVTLRCSSQSGHNTVSWYQQALGQGPQFIFQYYREEENGRGNFPPRFSGLQFPNYSSELNVNALELDDSALYLCASSSPTSGVDTQYFGPGTRLTVL.

This clone was seen ten or more times. The J gene is TRBJ1-5, the V gene TRBV7-2; TRBD1 is a possible D gene (5 bases). Looked up from germline, CDR1 is SGHTA and CDR2 is FQGNSA. Trimming shortened V by 2 bases and J by 0 bases, and 11 bases separated the two germline ends. This CDR3 region has 16 residues. This chain's CDR3 is CASSLNRRNSNQPQHF. In DNA, the CDR3 is TGTGCCAGCAGCTTAAACAGGAGAAATAGCAATCAGCCCCAGCATTTT. Full variable domain (rest looked up from reference TRBV7-2 and TRBJ1-5): GAGVSQSPSNKVTEKGKDVELRCDPISGHTALYWYRQSLGQGLEFLIYFQGNSAPDKSGLPSDRFSAERTGGSVSTLTIQRTQQEDSAVYLCASSLNRRNSNQPQHFGDGTRLSIL.

The genes are TRBV6-5 and TRBJ1-2; 9 bases line up with TRBD1. The CDR3 is 13 amino acids. Germline V gene lookup returns CDR1 MNHEY and CDR2 SVGAGI. The V segment lost 7 bases and the J segment 7 bases; nucleotides outside the gene matches: 7. CDR3 in DNA: TGTGCCAGCACCAGGACAGGGGCACGTGGCTACACCTTC. It is translated as CASTRTGARGYTF.

The chain recombines TRBV2 with TRBJ1-2, with D maybe TRBD1 (5 bases). Trimming left V 7 bases short and J 4 bases short, with 22 bases between. Germline V CDR1 and CDR2: SNHLY, FYNNEI. CDR3 length equals 16 residues. The CDR3 is CASTRGASPGGYGYTF. CDR3 sequence (DNA): TGTGCCAGCACTCGCGGGGCTTCTCCCGGAGGCTATGGCTACACCTTC.

V usage is TRBV21-1 and J usage is TRBJ1-1; TRBD1 is the table's D call and was not checked against the DNA. TRBV21-1 is given as a pseudogene. This CDR3 has 17 amino acids. The CDR3 DNA is TGTGCCAGCAGCACCGCTGGACAGGATGGGATGAACACTGAAGCTTTCTTT. Its translation is CASSTAGQDGMNTEAFF.

This sequence joins TRBV29-1 and TRBJ1-1; D is unclear. The CDR3 length is 12 residues. The germline gives CDR1 SQVTM, CDR2 ANQGSEA. V lost 3 bases and J 3 bases, leaving 8 bases between the germline ends. The DNA of the CDR3 is TGCAGCGTTGAGAGTTCTGACACTGAAGCTTTCTTT. It yields the protein CSVESSDTEAFF.

The sample holds a few counts of this clone. This chain uses TRBV7-2 with TRBJ1-2, with no clear D. V was cut by 6 bases and J by 8 bases, with 10 bases left in between. The CDR3 runs 11 residues. Germline-derived CDR1 and CDR2 are SGHTA and FQGNSA. CDR3 protein: CASRRNEGYTF. DNA for the CDR3: TGTGCCAGCAGACGAAATGAGGGCTACACCTTC.